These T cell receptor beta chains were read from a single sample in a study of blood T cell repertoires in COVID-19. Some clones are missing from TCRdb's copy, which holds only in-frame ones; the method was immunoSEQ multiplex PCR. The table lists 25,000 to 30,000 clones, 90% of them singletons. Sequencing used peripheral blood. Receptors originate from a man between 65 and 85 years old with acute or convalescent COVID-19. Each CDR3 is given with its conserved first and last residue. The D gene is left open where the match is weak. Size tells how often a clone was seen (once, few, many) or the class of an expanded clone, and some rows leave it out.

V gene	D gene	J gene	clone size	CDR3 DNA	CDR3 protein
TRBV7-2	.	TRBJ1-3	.	TGTGCCAGCAGCTTAACGCAGGGGTCGGACACCATATATTTT	CASSLTQGSDTIYF
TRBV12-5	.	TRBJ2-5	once	TGTGCTAGTGGTTTGGGCCAGGGGCTTACCAACCAAGAGACCCAGTACTTC	CASGLGQGLTNQETQYF
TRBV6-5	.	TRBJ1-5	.	TGTGCCAGCAGTTCGAACAGGAATTTACATCAGCCCCAGCATTTT	CASSSNRNLHQPQHF
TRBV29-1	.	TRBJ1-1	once	TGCAGCGCACTAGTCGGCCTTGGAGAGATGGCTTTCTTT	CSALVGLGEMAFF
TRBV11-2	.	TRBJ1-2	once	TGTGCCAGCAGCTTAGGGGGCAGTAACTATGGCTACACCTTC	CASSLGGSNYGYTF
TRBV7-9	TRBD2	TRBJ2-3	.	TGTGCCAGCAGCTTGGCGGGAGGGACAGATACGCAGTATTTT	CASSLAGGTDTQYF
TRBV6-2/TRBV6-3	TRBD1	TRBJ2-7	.	TGTGCCAGCAGTCTGGGACAGAAACAGTACTTC	CASSLGQKQYF
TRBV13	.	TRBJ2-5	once	TGTGCCAGCAGCTTAGATCTAGGTAGGAGAGAGACCCAGTACTTC	CASSLDLGRRETQYF
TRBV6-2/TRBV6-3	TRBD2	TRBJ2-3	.	TGTGCCAGCAGTCGCGGACTAGCGGGAGGGAATACGCAGTATTTT	CASSRGLAGGNTQYF
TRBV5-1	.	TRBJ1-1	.	TGCGCCAGCCGATTGGACACGAACACTGAAGCTTTCTTT	CASRLDTNTEAFF
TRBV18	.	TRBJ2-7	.	TGTGCCAGCTCACCATCTTCACAGGGTTCCTACGAGCAGTACTTC	CASSPSSQGSYEQYF
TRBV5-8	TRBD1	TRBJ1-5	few	TGTGCCAGCAGCCCCGGGACAGGGGCCTATCAGCCCCAGCATTTT	CASSPGTGAYQPQHF
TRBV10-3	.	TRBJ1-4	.	TGTGCCATCAGTGAGTCGCTTCGGGGTCAGGGGGAAAAACTGTTTTTT	CAISESLRGQGEKLFF
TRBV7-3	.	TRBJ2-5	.	TGTGCCAGCAGCTTAGACATCTCGGAGACCCAGTACTTC	CASSLDISETQYF
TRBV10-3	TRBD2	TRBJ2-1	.	TGTGCCATCAGTGCCGCGGGAGACTACTACAATGAGCAGTTCTTC	CAISAAGDYYNEQFF
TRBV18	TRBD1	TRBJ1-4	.	TGTGCCAGCTCACCGGGGACAGGGGACGAAAAACTGTTTTTT	CASSPGTGDEKLFF
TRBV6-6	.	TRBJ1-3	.	TGTGCCAGCAGCCGGAGCCGGTGGGTGGATGAAAACACCATATATTTT	CASSRSRWVDENTIYF
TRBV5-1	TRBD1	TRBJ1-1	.	TGCGCCAGCAGAGCGGGACAGGGGTACGGTGAAGCTTTCTTT	CASRAGQGYGEAFF
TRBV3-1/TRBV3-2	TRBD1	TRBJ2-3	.	TGTGCCAGCAGCTGGGACAGGGGGCTTCCAGATACGCAGTATTTT	CASSWDRGLPDTQYF
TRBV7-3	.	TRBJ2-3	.	TGTGCCAGCAGCCCAGGACAGAGCACAGATACGCAGTATTTT	CASSPGQSTDTQYF
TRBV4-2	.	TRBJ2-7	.	TGTGCCAGCAGCCACTTTAGAGGAAGCTCCTACGAGCAGTACTTC	CASSHFRGSSYEQYF
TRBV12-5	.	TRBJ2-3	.	TGTGCTAGTGGTTTCTCCGCTCCAGGGTCAGATACGCAGTATTTT	CASGFSAPGSDTQYF
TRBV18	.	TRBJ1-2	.	TGTGCCAGCTCACTAACTACAGGGAACCAAGATGGCTACACCTTC	CASSLTTGNQDGYTF
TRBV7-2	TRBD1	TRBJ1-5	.	TGTGCCAGCAGCTTTACCGGGACAGCATCAAATCAGCCCCAGCATTTT	CASSFTGTASNQPQHF